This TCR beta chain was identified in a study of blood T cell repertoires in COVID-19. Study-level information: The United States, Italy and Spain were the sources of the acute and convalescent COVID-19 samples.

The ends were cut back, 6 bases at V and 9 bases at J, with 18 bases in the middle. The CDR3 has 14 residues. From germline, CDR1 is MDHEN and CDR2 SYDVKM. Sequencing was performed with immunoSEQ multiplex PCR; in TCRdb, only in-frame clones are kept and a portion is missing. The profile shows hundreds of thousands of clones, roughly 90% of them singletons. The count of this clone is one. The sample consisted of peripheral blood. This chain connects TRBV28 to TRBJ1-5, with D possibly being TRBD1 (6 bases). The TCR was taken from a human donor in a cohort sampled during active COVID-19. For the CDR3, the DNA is TGTGCCAGCAGATCTGACAGGACTGGTGGGCCCCAGCATTTT. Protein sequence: CASRSDRTGGPQHF. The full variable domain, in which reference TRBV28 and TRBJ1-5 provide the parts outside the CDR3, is DVKVTQSSRYLVKRTGEKVFLECVQDMDHENMFWYRQDPGLGLRLIYFSYDVKMKEKGDIPEGYSVSREKKERFSLILESASTNQTSMYLCASRSDRTGGPQHFGDGTRLSIL.